Detailed here is one T cell receptor beta chain. Its matching antigen is unknown. The source of the sample is a study of OX40 agonist ivuxolimab in advanced cancers. At the level of the study: At 0.01 to 10 mg/kg, ivuxolimab was administered intravenously to patients every 2 weeks. A male proportion of around 86% was recorded, with mean age 60 years and range roughly 23 to 79.

Broader study findings: At doses 0.1 to 3.0 mg/kg, CD4+ and CD8+ clones expanded. CD8+ T cells (on average) carried more expanded clones than CD4+ T cells.

Here immunoSEQ multiplex PCR was the method, and the copy in TCRdb shows in-frame clones only, minus some. This table holds about 73,000 clones, over 80% found once. The receptor comes from an adult with an advanced solid tumor such as melanoma, head and neck, liver or kidney cancer. The sample was CD4+ or CD8+ T cells sorted from blood, taken in a trial of the OX40 agonist ivuxolimab.

The CDR3 sequence is CASSIGVRQGGLETQYF. The DNA for the CDR3 is TGTGCCAGTAGTATAGGGGTGCGACAGGGAGGTTTGGAGACCCAGTACTTC. The genes are TRBV19 and TRBJ2-5; D perhaps matches TRBD1 (7 bases). V lost 1 base and J 5 bases, leaving 20 bases between the germline ends. The CDR3 runs to 17 residues. Germline V gene sequence: CDR1 LNHDA, CDR2 SQIVND (reference sequence).